The 12 T cell receptor beta chains listed next were all sequenced from one sample in a study of T cell responses to AZD1222 COVID-19 vaccine. Libraries were prepared by immunoSEQ multiplex PCR; TCRdb keeps only in-frame clonotypes and omits some of them. The data hold 100,000 to 150,000 clones, with more than 70% observed a single time. Here the sequenced sample was peripheral blood, taken on day 0 of AZD1222 vaccination. These receptors came from an adult in good health.

The rearrangement uses TRBV29-1 and TRBJ1-1, with D possibly TRBD1 on 5 matching bases. Trimming cost V 2 bases and J 8 bases, with 18 bases left between them. From germline, CDR1 is SQVTM and CDR2 ANQGSEA. This CDR3 has 14 residues. The CDR3 DNA sequence: TGCAGCGTTGAACCGGCGACAGCGTTTAAAGAAGCTTTCTTT. This encodes CSVEPATAFKEAFF.

This clone was recorded once. The rearrangement uses TRBV5-1 and TRBJ2-5; 8 nucleotides agree with TRBD1. Per germline, CDR1 SGHRS and CDR2 YFSETQ. The trim removed 4 bases at V and 5 bases at J, leaving 10 bases unmatched. The CDR3 covers 15 residues. The CDR3 nucleotides are TGCGCCAGCAGCCTTGGGCAGGGGGCTTCGGAGACCCAGTACTTC. Its protein product is CASSLGQGASETQYF.

V usage is TRBV5-4 and J usage is TRBJ1-5; 8 bases agree with TRBD1. This CDR3 has 15 residues. Germline V gene lookup returns CDR1 SGHNT and CDR2 YYREEE (reference sequence). V gave up 4 bases and J gave up 4 bases; unmatched junction bases: 7. The CDR3 sequence is CASSPGQGPNQPQHF. The CDR3 region has the DNA TGTGCCAGCAGCCCCGGACAGGGACCGAATCAGCCCCAGCATTTT.

The chain carries TRBV3-1 (or the pseudogene TRBV3-2) and TRBJ1-2; TRBD1 might be the D (6 bases). This CDR3 spans 14 amino acids. V was pared by 2 bases and J by 2 bases, with 9 bases between. CDR1 LGHDT and CDR2 YNNKEL come from the germline V gene (reference sequence). CDR3 sequence reads: CASSQMGANYGYTF. As DNA, the CDR3 is TGTGCCAGCAGCCAAATGGGGGCCAACTATGGCTACACCTTC.

This sequence joins TRBV29-1 and TRBJ1-2; D possibly corresponds to TRBD1 (6 bases). Germline-derived CDR1 and CDR2 are SQVTM and ANQGSEA. V lost 6 bases to trimming and J lost 6 bases, with 11 bases between them. The CDR3 runs to 11 residues. Here the CDR3 reads CSVRTVHGYTF. The DNA for the CDR3 is TGCAGCGTCCGGACAGTCCATGGCTACACCTTC.

V and J are TRBV5-1 and TRBJ1-2; D may be TRBD1 (6 bases). In germline, CDR1 is SGHRS, CDR2 YFSETQ. The CDR3 extends over 15 amino acids. Trimming left V 0 bases short and J 3 bases short, with 12 bases between. CDR3 amino acids: CASSLGPGVDYGYTF. CDR3 DNA sequence: TGCGCCAGCAGCTTGGGGCCAGGGGTAGACTATGGCTACACCTTC.

CDR3 protein: CAWTLTRSSYNEQFF. Written as DNA, the CDR3 is TGTGCCTGGACCCTGACTAGGTCCTCCTACAATGAGCAGTTCTTC. This sequence joins TRBV30 and TRBJ2-1; possible D gene TRBD2, 6 bases. The ends were cut back, 4 bases at V and 0 bases at J, with 13 bases in the middle. Germline V gene lookup returns CDR1 GTSNPN and CDR2 SVGIG (reference sequence). The CDR3 is made up of 15 amino acids. Full variable domain (missing parts from reference TRBV30 and TRBJ2-1): SQTIHQWPATLVQPVGSPLSLECTVEGTSNPNLYWYRQAAGRGLQLLFYSVGIGQISSEVPQNLSASRPQDRQFILSSKKLLLSDSGFYLCAWTLTRSSYNEQFFGPGTRLTVL.

The V and J genes are TRBV2 and TRBJ2-7, with a possible D match to TRBD1 (5 bases). V was shortened by 8 bases and J by 1 base, with 33 bases between the two germline ends. The CDR3 totals 20 residues. The germline V gene encodes CDR1 SNHLY and CDR2 FYNNEI. The CDR3 DNA reads as TGTGCCAGCTCTCTCATACCCATTTTTGGACAAACAAAGGAGTCCTACGAGCAGTACTTC. It specifies CASSLIPIFGQTKESYEQYF.

The chain links TRBV19 to TRBJ1-1; a possible D gene is TRBD1 (6 bases). CDR3 length: 16 residues. V shed 3 bases and J shed 1 base, with 15 bases lying between them. Germline-derived CDR1 and CDR2 are LNHDA and SQIVND (reference sequence). CDR3 loop: CASSMYGGGKNTEAFF. CDR3 DNA: TGTGCCAGTAGTATGTATGGAGGGGGTAAGAACACTGAAGCTTTCTTT.

This chain joins TRBV19 and TRBJ2-1; 9 bases align to TRBD2. Trimming took 6 bases from V and 1 from J; bases not matched to a gene: 4. This CDR3 has 15 amino acids. Looked up from germline, CDR1 is LNHDA and CDR2 is SQIVND (reference sequence). The CDR3 DNA reads as TGTGCCAGTAGAGATAGCGGGAGTTCCTACAATGAGCAGTTCTTC. Its translation is CASRDSGSSYNEQFF.

CDR3 in DNA: TGTGCCAGCAGCCAATGGGTTACACGCGGAAACACCATATATTTT. Translated, it gives CASSQWVTRGNTIYF. The chain has TRBV3-1 (or the pseudogene TRBV3-2) and TRBJ1-3; D unclear. Germline V gene lookup returns CDR1 LGHDT and CDR2 YNNKEL (reference sequence). V was pared by 2 bases and J by 4 bases, with 12 bases between. The CDR3 is 15 amino acids.

This clone was seen just once. The V call is TRBV10-1, the J call TRBJ2-7; 7 bases fit TRBD1. The CDR3 totals 15 residues. Germline V gene lookup returns CDR1 WNHNN and CDR2 SYGVQD (reference sequence). J gave up 5 bases and V 1 base, and 8 bases lay outside the gene matches. The CDR3 here is CASSELGRTGDEQYF. The CDR3 nucleotides are TGCGCCAGCAGTGAGTTAGGCAGGACAGGAGACGAGCAGTACTTC.